This T cell receptor (beta chain) was captured by sequencing in a study of T cells expressing NK-cell markers. About the research overall: In sorted CD3+CD56+NKG2C+, CD3+CD56+NKG2C- and CD3+CD56-NKG2C+ T cells, TCR beta repertoires were obtained. Regarding the study as a whole: No clear determination of HCMV specificity was made for expanded NKG2C+ T cell clones. Roughly six donors had dominant NKG2C+ clonotypes that comprised about 1.0-8% of their CD8+ T cells.

Comments on this clonotype: Its antigen remains unidentified.

Production of TCR beta cDNA relied on 5'RACE template switching with UMIs. TCRdb re-analyzed the 5' RACE reads; it lists each CDR3 protein once, without DNA. The sample's table shows around 280,000 distinct CDR3 sequences. The CDR3 is 18 amino acids. Germline V CDR1 and CDR2: LNHNV, YYDKDF (reference sequence). Sequencing was done on a sample of blood T cells: a sorted CD56 or NKG2C T cell subset, CD4+ or CD8+ T cells, or bulk PBMC T cells (not recorded which). This chain connects TRBV15 to TRBJ2-7; TCRdb's assignment of TRBD2 cannot be checked, as there is no DNA. This receptor was obtained from a man aged 18 to 29 in good health. The CDR3 is CATSRDRRMLSGSYEQYF.